The clone carrying this T cell receptor beta chain turned up a few times. Its antigen remains unidentified. CDR1 is SGHAT, CDR2 FQNNGV, per germline. The CDR3 length is 16 residues. Between the trimmed V and J ends, which lost 7 bases and 0 bases, there was a span of 15 bases. The source of the sample is a study of beta chain features in type 1 diabetes. Study observations and caveats: More deletions and fewer insertions at VDJ junctions were seen in type 1 diabetes patients. Compared with healthy donors, patients appeared to share more similar naive, central memory and regulatory TCRB repertoires.

Expressed TCRB transcripts were sequenced, since all the RNA that had been isolated was reverse transcribed. Sequenced by immunoSEQ multiplex PCR; TCRdb stores in-frame clones only, minus some. The sample shows about 250,000 clones, less than 15% of them seen only once. The chain links TRBV11-2 to TRBJ1-4, with D perhaps TRBD1 (5 bases). Sample: naive CD4+ T cells from blood. This clonotype originated in a woman aged 40 to 50 in good health. CDR3 loop: CASTRIPQATNEKLFF. The CDR3 DNA follows: TGTGCCAGCACCCGAATCCCACAGGCAACTAATGAAAAACTGTTTTTT.